A single sample is the source of the 19 T cell receptor beta chains below, sequenced in a study of blood T cell repertoires in COVID-19. Sequencing was performed with immunoSEQ multiplex PCR; in TCRdb, only in-frame clones are kept and a portion is missing. The sample includes around 150,000 clones, about three quarters of them seen just once. Sample: peripheral blood. These receptors came from a man in his 70s with acute or convalescent COVID-19.

The chain joins TRBV29-1 to TRBJ1-1; perhaps TRBD1 as D (5 bases). In germline, CDR1 is SQVTM, CDR2 ANQGSEA. Trimming pared 3 bases from V and 1 base from J, leaving 9 bases between. The CDR3 totals 13 residues. In nucleotides, the CDR3 is TGCAGCGTTGAGAAGACAGCGAACACTGAAGCTTTCTTT. Protein sequence: CSVEKTANTEAFF.

The gene calls are TRBV5-5 and TRBJ2-7; possibly TRBD1 for D (5 bases). The length of the CDR3 is 15 residues. V was shortened by 5 bases and J by 0 bases, with 15 bases between the two germline ends. Per the germline V gene, CDR1 is SGHKS and CDR2 is YYEKEE (reference sequence). The CDR3 bases are TGTGCCAGCAGTCCTGCCATAGGGGACTCCTACGAGCAGTACTTC. It specifies CASSPAIGDSYEQYF. The full variable domain, with the rest looked up from reference TRBV5-5 and TRBJ2-7, is DAGVTQSPTHLIKTRGQQVTLRCSPISGHKSVSWYQQVLGQGPQFIFQYYEKEERGRGNFPDRFSARQFPNYSSELNVNALLLGDSALYLCASSPAIGDSYEQYFGPGTRLTVT.

This chain's CDR3 is CASSLAALIYGYTF. The CDR3 DNA follows: TGTGCCAGCAGCTTAGCTGCTCTAATCTATGGCTACACCTTC. V usage is TRBV7-9 and J usage is TRBJ1-2; D is undetermined. V lost 0 bases to trimming and J lost 4 bases, with 9 bases between them. The germline V gene encodes CDR1 SEHNR and CDR2 FQNEAQ (reference sequence). The CDR3 covers 14 residues.

The chain carries TRBV14 and TRBJ1-4; a possible D gene is TRBD1 (5 bases). The CDR3 has 15 residues. Trimming pared 0 bases from V and 10 bases from J, leaving 15 bases between. Germline V gives CDR1 SGHDN, CDR2 FVKESK. DNA of the CDR3: TGTGCCAGCAGCCAAGAAAATGGACCGGGGGGAAAACTGTTTTTT. Its translation is CASSQENGPGGKLFF. Based on the CDR3 plus reference TRBV14 and TRBJ1-4, the full variable domain is EAGVTQFPSHSVIEKGQTVTLRCDPISGHDNLYWYRRVMGKEIKFLLHFVKESKQDESGMPNNRFLAERTGGTYSTLKVQPAELEDSGVYFCASSQENGPGGKLFFGSGTQLSVL.

This clone was seen a few times. The chain links TRBV7-3 to TRBJ2-1, with D possibly matching TRBD2 (5 bases). Germline V CDR1 and CDR2: SGHTA, FQGTGA. V lost 5 bases to trimming and J lost 4 bases, with 15 bases between them. This CDR3 has 15 amino acids. This CDR3 reads CASSPGNSPYNEQFF. The CDR3 nucleotides are TGTGCCAGCAGCCCCGGGAACAGCCCATACAATGAGCAGTTCTTC.

The chain links TRBV18 to TRBJ2-3; 9 nucleotides match TRBD1. In germline, CDR1 is KGHSH, CDR2 LQKENI. The CDR3 sequence is 15 residues long. J gave up 4 bases and V 2 bases, and 4 bases lay outside the gene matches. The CDR3 protein is CASSPFTGGADTQYF. CDR3 DNA sequence: TGTGCCAGCTCACCATTTACAGGGGGCGCAGATACGCAGTATTTT.

This clone was counted between two and nine times. The same CDR3 also results from other DNA sequences found in this sample. V and J are TRBV11-2 and TRBJ2-7; 7 nucleotides align to TRBD1. CDR3 size: 14 residues. V was clipped by 5 bases and J by 0 bases; unmatched bases: 4. Germline CDR1 is SGHAT and CDR2 is FQNNGV. Written as DNA, the CDR3 is TGTGCCAGCAGCCCCAGACAGGGCTCCTACGAGCAGTACTTC. It encodes CASSPRQGSYEQYF.

The J gene is TRBJ2-3, the V gene TRBV2; 8 positions match TRBD1. This CDR3 spans 17 amino acids. Germline V lookup: CDR1 SNHLY, CDR2 FYNNEI. J was trimmed by 0 bases and V by 4 bases; bases with no gene match: 9. The CDR3 sequence: CASSGLLGQGSTDTQYF. The DNA of the CDR3 is TGTGCCAGCAGTGGTTTACTAGGACAGGGTAGCACAGATACGCAGTATTTT. Complete variable domain (other parts from reference TRBV2 and TRBJ2-3): EPEVTQTPSHQVTQMGQEVILRCVPISNHLYFYWYRQILGQKVEFLVSFYNNEISEKSEIFDDQFSVERPDGSNFTLKIRSTKLEDSAMYFCASSGLLGQGSTDTQYFGPGTRLTVL.

The CDR3 here is CASGRQGAYGYTF. The CDR3 DNA is TGTGCCAGCGGAAGACAGGGGGCCTATGGCTACACCTTC. The V gene is TRBV27, the J gene TRBJ1-2; 10 bases match TRBD1. Germline V lookup: CDR1 MNHEY, CDR2 SMNVEV (reference sequence). There are 13 residues in the CDR3. With 8 bases clipped from V and 4 bases from J, the junction kept 4 bases outside the gene matches.

The rearrangement links TRBV7-8 to TRBJ2-2; 8 bases map to TRBD1. CDR3 length: 14 amino acids. Germline V CDR1 and CDR2: SGHVS, FQNEAQ. J lost 6 bases, V lost 4 bases, and 4 bases had no gene match. CDR3 coding DNA: TGTGCCAGCAGCTCGGGACAGGACCCCGGGGAGCTGTTTTTT. It is translated as CASSSGQDPGELFF.

The rearrangement uses TRBV19 and TRBJ2-2, with 12 bases identical to TRBD2. This CDR3 contains 16 residues. Losses at the gene ends were 5 bases for V and 4 bases for J; bases not matched to a gene: 5. CDR1 LNHDA and CDR2 SQIVND come from the germline V gene (reference sequence). The CDR3 sequence is CASSPLLAGGTGELFF. The DNA of the CDR3 is TGTGCCAGTAGTCCCTTACTAGCGGGAGGCACCGGGGAGCTGTTTTTT.

This clone is a singleton in its sample. This CDR3 is CASSFLTAAAQETQYF. CDR3 DNA: TGTGCCAGCAGTTTCCTTACAGCAGCCGCCCAAGAGACCCAGTACTTC. V is TRBV28 and J is TRBJ2-5; D is undetermined. V was cut by 3 bases and J by 1 base, with 15 bases left in between. The CDR3 runs 16 residues. Germline loops: CDR1 MDHEN, CDR2 SYDVKM.

This chain's CDR3 is CASSPRQGSAYEQYF. The DNA for the CDR3 is TGTGCCAGCAGCCCGCGACAGGGATCAGCCTACGAGCAGTACTTC. This chain joins TRBV7-2 and TRBJ2-7; 7 bases agree with TRBD1. Germline V lookup: CDR1 SGHTA, CDR2 FQGNSA. V shed 5 bases and J 2 bases; nucleotides not matched to a gene: 9. The CDR3 is made up of 15 amino acids.

V is TRBV5-6 and J is TRBJ2-2, with 9 bases matching TRBD2. The V segment lost 4 bases and the J segment 6 bases; nucleotides outside the gene matches: 10. CDR1 is SGHDT and CDR2 is YYEEEE in the germline V gene. This CDR3 comprises 16 residues. The CDR3, as DNA: TGTGCCAGCAGCATACGGGCGGGGGGGCCGGCCGGGGAGCTGTTTTTT. Translated: CASSIRAGGPAGELFF.

J is TRBJ2-2 and V is TRBV5-1; D possibly corresponds to TRBD1 (5 bases). Trimming took off 4 bases at V and 7 bases at J, with 14 bases between the two ends. The CDR3 length is 14 residues. Germline V CDR1 and CDR2: SGHRS, YFSETQ. CDR3 in DNA: TGCGCCAGCAGCGAACAGCCAGGGAACGGGGAGCTGTTTTTT. Its protein product is CASSEQPGNGELFF.

V is TRBV7-2 and J is TRBJ1-4; 9 nucleotides line up with TRBD1. CDR3 length equals 15 residues. The germline V gene has CDR1 SGHTA and CDR2 FQGNSA. The J segment lost 5 bases and the V segment lost 4 bases, leaving 5 bases of the junction unmatched. CDR3 loop: CASSSRQGGNEKLFF. For the CDR3, the DNA is TGTGCCAGCAGCTCCCGACAGGGGGGGAATGAAAAACTGTTTTTT. The whole variable domain, remainder taken from reference TRBV7-2 and TRBJ1-4, is GAGVSQSPSNKVTEKGKDVELRCDPISGHTALYWYRQSLGQGLEFLIYFQGNSAPDKSGLPSDRFSAERTGGSVSTLTIQRTQQEDSAVYLCASSSRQGGNEKLFFGSGTQLSVL.

The chain links TRBV14 to TRBJ2-3; D gene ambiguous. CDR3 size: 14 residues. Trimming cost V 0 bases and J 5 bases, with 9 bases left between them. Germline loops: CDR1 SGHDN, CDR2 FVKESK. The DNA for the CDR3 is TGTGCCAGCAGCCAAGATTCCTCTAGAGATACGCAGTATTTT. It encodes CASSQDSSRDTQYF.

J is TRBJ2-1 and V is TRBV18; D is possibly TRBD2 (6 bases). The germline V gene has CDR1 KGHSH and CDR2 LQKENI. V lost 3 bases and J lost 9, with 15 bases in between. The CDR3 sequence is 14 residues long. The CDR3 sequence is CASSPGVGRGEQFF. CDR3 sequence (DNA): TGTGCCAGCTCACCTGGGGTAGGGCGGGGTGAGCAGTTCTTC.

The genes are TRBV7-2 and TRBJ2-1, with 9 bases lining up with TRBD2. This CDR3 region has 16 residues. V was clipped by 3 bases and J by 6 bases; unmatched bases: 9. Germline CDR1 SGHTA, CDR2 FQGNSA. The CDR3 here is CASSFAAGTSLNEQFF. The CDR3 DNA reads as TGTGCCAGCAGCTTCGCAGCCGGGACTAGCCTCAATGAGCAGTTCTTC.